This T cell receptor beta chain came from a study of blood T cell repertoires in COVID-19. This CDR3 is built from 9 residues. The V end was cut by 9 bases, the J end by 11 bases, with 9 bases between. Germline V gene data show CDR1 as SGHDT and CDR2 as YYEEEE. This clone has just one count. Profiling relied on immunoSEQ multiplex PCR, and the TCRdb table lists in-frame clones only, not all of them. The table includes around 97,000 clones, approximately 84% detected once. The receptor was derived from a man in his 70s with acute or convalescent COVID-19. The sample taken for sequencing was peripheral blood. The rearrangement joins TRBV5-6 to TRBJ1-5; no reliable D call. CDR3 region: CANARSQHF. The CDR3 nucleotides read TGTGCCAACGCCAGGTCCCAGCATTTT. The whole variable domain, filled in from reference TRBV5-6 and TRBJ1-5, reads DAGVTQSPTHLIKTRGQQVTLRCSPKSGHDTVSWYQQALGQGPQFIFQYYEEEERQRGNFPDRFSGHQFPNYSSELNVNALLLGDSALYLCANARSQHFGDGTRLSIL.